The clone carrying this T cell receptor (beta chain) was detected ten times or more. The antigen is not known. The data were taken from a study of T cells after posttransplantation cyclophosphamide. Overall study findings and caveats: TRB overlap between skin or GI tissue T cells and blood was limited. Donor-recipient repertoire similarity was low at 1-2 months, rising over year one.

The data were produced by immunoSEQ multiplex PCR, yet TCRdb's version contains in-frame clones alone and is incomplete. The table lists some 40,000 clones, with no singletons. This sequence was found in a woman aged 45-65 years in good health and a related stem cell transplant donor. The source material was PBMCs.

CDR3 in DNA: TGTGCCAGCAGCCCCCAGGTGGGCTCTGGGGCCAACGTCCTGACTTTC. Protein sequence: CASSPQVGSGANVLTF. The chain combines TRBV9 with TRBJ2-6; unclear D gene. CDR3 size: 16 residues. The ends were cut back, 4 bases at V and 0 bases at J, with 11 bases in the middle. Looked up from germline, CDR1 is SGDLS and CDR2 is YYNGEE.